This T cell receptor (beta chain) was sequenced during a study of identical twins. The donor group consisted entirely of healthy Caucasians. TCRdb reanalysed the 5' RACE reads using MiXCR and keeps one entry per CDR3 protein. The profile shows about 660,000 distinct CDR3 sequences, 8% to 9% of them singletons. With V trimmed by 3 bases and J by 2 bases, 7 bases remained unmatched. The V gene's germline CDR1 is KGHSH and CDR2 LQKENI. This CDR3 contains 16 residues. The data also belong to a second study, concerning yellow fever vaccine responses in identical twins. As reported in that work: Vaccine-induced T cell responses in twins were reportedly observed to appear partly convergent, partly personalized.

This chain joins TRBV18 and TRBJ2-7; 10 bases align to TRBD1. Sequencing was done on a sample of PBMCs. The sequence derives from a woman aged 18-29 years in good health. The DNA for the CDR3 is TGTGCCAGCTCACCGGGAGCCGGGACAGGGGCCTACGAGCAGTACTTC. Translating gives CASSPGAGTGAYEQYF. The entire variable domain, with the rest obtained from reference TRBV18 and TRBJ2-7, is as follows: NAGVMQNPRHLVRRRGQEARLRCSPMKGHSHVYWYRQLPEEGLKFMVYLQKENIIDESGMPKERFSAEFPKEGPSILRIQQVVRGDSAAYFCASSPGAGTGAYEQYFGPGTRLTVT.